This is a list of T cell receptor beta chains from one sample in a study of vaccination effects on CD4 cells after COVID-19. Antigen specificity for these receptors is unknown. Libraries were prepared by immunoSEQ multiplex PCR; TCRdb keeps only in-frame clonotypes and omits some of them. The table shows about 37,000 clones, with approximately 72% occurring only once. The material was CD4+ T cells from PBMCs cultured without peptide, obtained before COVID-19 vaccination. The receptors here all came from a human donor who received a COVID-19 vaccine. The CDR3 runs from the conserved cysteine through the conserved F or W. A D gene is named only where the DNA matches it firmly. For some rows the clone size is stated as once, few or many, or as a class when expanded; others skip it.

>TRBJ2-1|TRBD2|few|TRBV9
TGTGCCAGCAGCGCCGCCGGGACTAGCAGGAATGAGCAGTTCTTC
CASSAAGTSRNEQFF
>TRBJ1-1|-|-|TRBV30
TGTGCCTGGAGTAGTCTAGGGGAAGCTTTCTTT
CAWSSLGEAFF
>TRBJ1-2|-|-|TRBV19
TGTGCCAGTAGTCAAGGATTGGGGGCCAACTATGGCTACACCTTC
CASSQGLGANYGYTF
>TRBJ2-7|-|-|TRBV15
TGTGCCACCAGCACACGGACTATCTCTGAGCAGTACTTC
CATSTRTISEQYF
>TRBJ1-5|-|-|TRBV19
TGTGCCAGTAGTATCCCCGATCAGCCCCAGCATTTT
CASSIPDQPQHF
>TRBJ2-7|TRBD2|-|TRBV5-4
TGTGCCAGCAGCACCCAGGGAGGGACCTACGAGCAGTACTTC
CASSTQGGTYEQYF
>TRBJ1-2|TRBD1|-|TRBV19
TGTGCCAGTGGATTCCCGGGACAGGTCAACTATGGCTACACCTTC
CASGFPGQVNYGYTF
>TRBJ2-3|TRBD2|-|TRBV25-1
TGTGCCAGCAGCTCCGCTCGGGGGGGAAGCACAGATACGCAGTATTTT
CASSSARGGSTDTQYF
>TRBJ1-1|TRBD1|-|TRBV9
TGTGCCAGCAGCGTAGGCGAGTTGGGGACAGGGGTAGTGAACACTGAAGCTTTCTTT
CASSVGELGTGVVNTEAFF
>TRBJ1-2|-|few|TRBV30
TGTGCCTGGATTCGTGATCCAGGGGCCTATGGCTACACCTTC
CAWIRDPGAYGYTF
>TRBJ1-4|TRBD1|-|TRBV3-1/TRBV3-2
TGTGCCAGCACCAGGGGGGGGAATGAAAAACTGTTTTTT
CASTRGGNEKLFF
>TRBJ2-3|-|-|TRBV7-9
TGTGCCAGCAGCTTAAGCTCGATGACAGCAGATACGCAGTATTTT
CASSLSSMTADTQYF
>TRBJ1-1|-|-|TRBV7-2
TGTGCCAGCAGCTTGCGGGACCCTTACACTGAAGCTTTCTTT
CASSLRDPYTEAFF
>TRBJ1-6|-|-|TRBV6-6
TGTGCCAGCAGTTACGGCGTGGGGTCGAATTCACCCCTCCACTTT
CASSYGVGSNSPLHF
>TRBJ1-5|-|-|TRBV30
TGTGCCTGGGGCAGGGACAATCAGCCCCAGCATTTT
CAWGRDNQPQHF
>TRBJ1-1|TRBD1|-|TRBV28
TGTGCCAGCACGGGACAGGCGAACACTGAAGCTTTCTTT
CASTGQANTEAFF
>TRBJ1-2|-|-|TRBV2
TGTGCCAGCAGGGCAGAGACTCCTTATGGCTACACCTTC
CASRAETPYGYTF
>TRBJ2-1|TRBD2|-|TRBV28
TGTGCCAGCAGAACCCGAAGGGCTAGCGGTAGACCTTACAATGAGCAGTTCTTC
CASRTRRASGRPYNEQFF
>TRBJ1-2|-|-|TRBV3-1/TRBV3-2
TGTGCCAGCAGCCAACTATCCAACGTCCGGGCGGCCTCCTATGGCTACACCTTC
CASSQLSNVRAASYGYTF
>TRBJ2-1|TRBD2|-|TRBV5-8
TGTGCCAGCAGCGCGGGACTAGCGGGATCCTACAATGAGCAGTTCTTC
CASSAGLAGSYNEQFF
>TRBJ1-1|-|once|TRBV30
TGTGCCTGGAGTGACAGGGCGGACACTGAAGCTTTCTTT
CAWSDRADTEAFF
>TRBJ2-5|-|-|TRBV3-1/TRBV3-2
TGTGCCAGCAGCCTTCGGGGACAAGAGACCCAGTACTTC
CASSLRGQETQYF
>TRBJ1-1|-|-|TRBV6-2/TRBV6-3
TGTGCCAGCAGTTACCACCCTTGGACGCCGACTAACATGAACACTGAAGCTTTCTTT
CASSYHPWTPTNMNTEAFF
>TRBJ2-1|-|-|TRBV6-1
TGTGCCAGCAGTGACCAGTACCCCCCTGAGCAGTTCTTC
CASSDQYPPEQFF
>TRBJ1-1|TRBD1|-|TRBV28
TGTGCCAGCAGCCGGGACAGGTGGGCTTTCTTT
CASSRDRWAFF
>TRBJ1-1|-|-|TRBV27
TGTGCCAGCAGTTCGGAACAGACGAACACTGAAGCTTTCTTT
CASSSEQTNTEAFF
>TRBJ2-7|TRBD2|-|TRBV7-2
TGTGCCAGCAGCTTGACGCTAGCGGGAGGCTTGGTTCCCTACGAGCAGTACTTC
CASSLTLAGGLVPYEQYF
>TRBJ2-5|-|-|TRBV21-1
TGTGCCAGCAGCAAAGCGATGGGCGGAGAGGGGTTGACTCAGTACTTC
CASSKAMGGEGLTQYF